This entry is about one TCR beta chain. What it recognizes is unknown. The source of the sample is a study of T-cell memory formation after mild COVID-19. For the study at large: TCR clusters were mostly donor specific.

Libraries for TCRalpha and TCRbeta carried sample barcodes and unique molecular identifiers via 5'RACE. TCRdb reprocessed the 5' RACE reads with MiXCR, giving one entry per CDR3 protein. The repertoire holds roughly 170,000 distinct CDR3 sequences, about 18% seen once, with roughly 3.9% in the top ten. Findings and limits, study-wide: Those CD4+ clones that contracted were mainly in CM and EM (CD8+ ones in EMRA).

The source is a man between 18 and 35 years old who had mild COVID-19 (a few samples of this study predate the infection). Cell type and time point are not known. Sample: PBMCs or a T cell subset sorted from them (not recorded which).

This CDR3 reads CASSYAGQGATEAFF. CDR3 coding DNA: TGTGCCAGCAGCTACGCGGGCCAGGGGGCCACTGAAGCTTTCTTT. The V call is TRBV7-2, the J call TRBJ1-1, with 8 bases identical to TRBD1. Germline lookup yields CDR1 SGHTA and CDR2 FQGNSA. J gave up 4 bases and V 4 bases, and 8 bases lay outside the gene matches. This CDR3 spans 15 amino acids.